The 26 T cell receptor beta chains in this list originate from one sample, sequenced in a study of CD8 T cell repertoires and HIV-1 epitope variants (dated by TCRdb to between 2020 and 2021). Their target antigens are unknown. To prepare the library, the immunoSEQ multiplex PCR assay was applied. The clones in this table, taken by TCRdb from immuneACCESS, are in-frame only. Not every clone is retained; where verified, under half of the shortfall comes from an unresolved V gene, and the cause of the rest is unknown. Across this sample there are more than 4,000 clones, with about three fifths seen only once. The ten largest clones take up around two fifths of the sample. The sequenced sample was cultured CD8+ T cells derived from PBMCs. The receptors derive from a male donor with HIV.

V is TRBV21-1 and J is TRBJ2-4. TRBV21-1 is marked as a pseudogene. This CDR3 spans 18 amino acids. The CDR3 DNA reads TGTGCCAGCAGCAGCAAAGAGGACGGGTCACTAGCCAAAAACATTCAGTACTTC. This encodes CASSSKEDGSLAKNIQYF.

This clone has only one observation. This chain connects TRBV27 to TRBJ2-3, with 7 nucleotides matching TRBD2. Germline V lookup: CDR1 MNHEY, CDR2 SMNVEV (reference sequence). The CDR3 has 15 residues. J lost 3 bases, V lost 6 bases, and 9 bases had no gene match. CDR3 region: CASSSGGGGTDTQYF. The DNA for the CDR3 is TGTGCCAGCAGCTCTGGGGGGGGAGGGACAGATACGCAGTATTTT.

The V gene is TRBV7-6, the J gene TRBJ2-3; the D is unclear. The CDR3 runs 15 residues. Deletions cut 2 bases from V and 0 bases from J, with 9 bases between. CDR1 SGHVS and CDR2 FNYEAQ come from the germline V gene. The CDR3 reads CASSLSETSTDTQYF. CDR3 nucleotide sequence: TGTGCCAGCAGCTTAAGTGAGACTAGCACAGATACGCAGTATTTT.

This clone was detected only a few times. The V and J genes are TRBV4-2 and TRBJ2-1; the match to TRBD1 covers 9 bases. Germline V lookup: CDR1 LGHNA, CDR2 YNFKEQ. Trimming removed 4 bases from V and 6 bases from J; junction bases left unmatched: 4. There are 14 residues in the CDR3. The CDR3 is CASSPGTGINEQFF. Written as DNA, the CDR3 is TGTGCCAGCAGCCCCGGGACAGGGATCAATGAGCAGTTCTTC.

This chain connects TRBV10-1 to TRBJ2-7; the match to TRBD1 covers 9 bases. The CDR3 is made up of 15 amino acids. Trimming removed 3 bases from V and 4 bases from J; junction bases left unmatched: 7. CDR1 WNHNN and CDR2 SYGVQD come from the germline V gene (reference sequence). The CDR3, as DNA: TGCGCCAGCAGTGACCATAGGGACAGGGAATACGAGCAGTACTTC. This gives the protein CASSDHRDREYEQYF.

This clone showed up just a few times. CDR3 nucleotides: TGTGCCAGCAGCCTTGGAGGGGGACAGGGGAACACTGAAGCTTTCTTT. This sequence encodes CASSLGGGQGNTEAFF. The chain has TRBV13 and TRBJ1-1; 9 bases agree with TRBD1. CDR1 and CDR2 (germline): PRHDT, FYEKMQ (reference sequence). This CDR3 region has 16 residues. V lost 5 bases and J lost 1; bases outside the gene matches: 8.

This clone was counted a single time. The chain employs TRBV19 and TRBJ2-7; 12 bases match TRBD2. J lost 3 bases, V lost 6 bases, and 6 bases had no gene match. Germline lookup yields CDR1 LNHDA and CDR2 SQIVND (reference sequence). The CDR3 is 15 residues long. CDR3 sequence: CASRLAGGASYEQYF. CDR3 coding DNA: TGTGCCAGTAGACTAGCGGGAGGCGCAAGCTACGAGCAGTACTTC.

The V call is TRBV7-8, the J call TRBJ2-1, with 8 bases matching TRBD1. V gave up 3 bases and J gave up 4 bases; unmatched junction bases: 5. The V gene's germline CDR1 is SGHVS and CDR2 FQNEAQ. The CDR3 has 15 amino acids. CDR3 nucleotide sequence: TGTGCCAGCAGCTTCCCCGACAGGGGATACAATGAGCAGTTCTTC. The encoded protein is CASSFPDRGYNEQFF.

The chain links TRBV19 to TRBJ2-7; perhaps TRBD2 as D (5 bases). The V gene's germline CDR1 is LNHDA and CDR2 SQIVND (reference sequence). This CDR3 spans 10 amino acids. V lost 8 bases to trimming and J lost 7 bases, with 9 bases between them. The CDR3 DNA follows: TGTGCCAGTGGTGAGGGTGAGCAGTACTTC. Amino acids: CASGEGEQYF.

The chain links TRBV5-6 to TRBJ1-2; 9 nucleotides match TRBD1. From germline, CDR1 is SGHDT and CDR2 YYEEEE. The CDR3 has 14 residues. V lost 3 bases to trimming and J lost 3 bases; unmatched junction nucleotides: 3. CDR3 region: CASSSDRGYYGYTF. Written as DNA, the CDR3 is TGTGCCAGCAGCTCGGACAGGGGCTACTATGGCTACACCTTC.

This rearrangement joins TRBV19 to TRBJ1-4; D is ambiguous. Germline V gives CDR1 LNHDA, CDR2 SQIVND (reference sequence). V shed 4 bases and J shed 6 bases, with 6 bases lying between them. This CDR3 is 12 amino acids long. In DNA form, the CDR3 reads TGTGCCAGTAGTAGACGCGATGAAAAACTGTTTTTT. It codes for CASSRRDEKLFF.

The V and J genes are TRBV10-2 and TRBJ2-3; D is perhaps TRBD1 (5 bases). Trimming removed 2 bases from V and 2 bases from J, with 11 bases in between. The CDR3 spans 15 residues. Germline values: CDR1 WSHSY, CDR2 SAAADI. The CDR3 protein is CASSEAAGLTDTQYF. As DNA, the CDR3 is TGCGCCAGCAGTGAGGCGGCAGGGCTCACAGATACGCAGTATTTT.

J is TRBJ2-7 and V is TRBV27, with 7 nucleotides matching TRBD2. The V gene's germline CDR1 is MNHEY and CDR2 SMNVEV (reference sequence). Losses at the gene ends were 0 bases for V and 2 bases for J; bases not matched to a gene: 1. The CDR3 runs to 14 residues. CDR3 nucleotides: TGTGCCAGCAGTTTATCACGGGGGGCCTACGAGCAGTACTTC. Encoded protein: CASSLSRGAYEQYF.

This chain connects TRBV29-1 to TRBJ2-5, with a tentative D call TRBD1 (5 bases). This CDR3 has 12 residues. V was clipped by 0 bases and J by 8 bases, with 10 bases between them. Per germline, CDR1 SQVTM and CDR2 ANQGSEA. The CDR3 DNA is TGCAGCGTTGAAGATCGTAGGGGCACCCAGTACTTC. Translated: CSVEDRRGTQYF.

This clone was seen a few times. The chain uses TRBV27 and TRBJ1-2; TRBD1 agrees at 7 bases. Germline V CDR1 and CDR2: MNHEY, SMNVEV (reference sequence). There are 14 residues in the CDR3. The ends lost 3 bases at V and 0 bases at J; junction bases unmatched: 1. The CDR3 protein is CASSLTGSNYGYTF. CDR3 nucleotide sequence: TGTGCCAGCAGTTTGACAGGGTCTAACTATGGCTACACCTTC.

A few counts support this clone. CDR3 in amino acids: CSVEGLRALDTQYF. CDR3 bases: TGCAGCGTTGAAGGCCTCCGGGCTCTGGATACGCAGTATTTT. The chain uses TRBV29-1 and TRBJ2-3; D remains ambiguous. CDR3 length: 14 amino acids. The V end lost 1 base, the J end lost 6 bases, and 14 bases lay between the germline ends. Germline CDR1 reads SQVTM; CDR2 reads ANQGSEA.

The chain joins TRBV27 to TRBJ2-7; D might be TRBD1 (5 bases). Trimming removed 3 bases at V and 4 bases at J, with 16 bases between. There are 15 residues in the CDR3. Looked up from germline, CDR1 is MNHEY and CDR2 is SMNVEV (reference sequence). The DNA of the CDR3 is TGTGCCAGCAGTTTTGGGGCTAACAAGGTGTACGAGCAGTACTTC. Protein: CASSFGANKVYEQYF.

The genes are TRBV6-4 and TRBJ1-6; D remains unclear. This CDR3 has 13 amino acids. The germline V gene has CDR1 MRHNA and CDR2 SNTAGT. Trimming stripped 2 bases from V and 5 bases from J, with 4 bases between. The chain's CDR3 is CASSDRDNSPLHF. The CDR3 nucleotides are TGTGCCAGCAGTGACAGGGATAATTCACCCCTCCACTTT.

This clone is a singleton in its sample. The chain couples TRBV19 to TRBJ2-2; D is tentatively TRBD1 or TRBD2 (5 bases each). The CDR3 has 14 residues. V lost 3 bases, J lost 3 bases, and 8 bases lay in between. CDR1 is LNHDA and CDR2 is SQIVND in the germline V gene (reference sequence). In nucleotides, the CDR3 is TGTGCCAGTAGTATTGGGACCTACACCGGGGAGCTGTTTTTT. Encoded protein: CASSIGTYTGELFF.

The CDR3 here is CASSGSTGIEQYF. The CDR3 region has the DNA TGTGCCAGCAGTGGATCGACAGGGATCGAGCAGTACTTC. This chain uses TRBV27 with TRBJ2-7; TRBD1 agrees at 7 bases. CDR1 and CDR2 (germline): MNHEY, SMNVEV (reference sequence). The CDR3 covers 13 residues. V lost 5 bases, J lost 6 bases, and 7 bases stayed unmatched.

This sequence joins TRBV4-3 and TRBJ2-1, with 9 bases aligning to TRBD2. Germline CDR1 LGHNA, CDR2 YSLEER. The CDR3 contains 15 residues. The J segment lost 3 bases and the V segment lost 1 base, leaving 1 base of the junction unmatched. In DNA form, the CDR3 reads TGCGCCAGCAGCCAAGGACTAGCGGACTACAATGAGCAGTTCTTC. It encodes CASSQGLADYNEQFF.

The CDR3 sequence is CASSLPGREAFF. CDR3 sequence (DNA): TGTGCCAGCAGCCTACCCGGTAGGGAAGCTTTCTTT. The gene calls are TRBV7-9 and TRBJ1-1; no firm D call. The V and J ends lost 5 bases and 8 bases respectively, with 12 bases between them. The V gene's germline CDR1 is SEHNR and CDR2 FQNEAQ (reference sequence). The CDR3 sequence is 12 residues long.

In its sample, this clone was seen a few times. V gene TRBV28 combines with J gene TRBJ1-2, with 10 bases matching TRBD1. Germline V CDR1 and CDR2: MDHEN, SYDVKM. The CDR3 contains 17 residues. V was clipped by 7 bases and J by 4 bases; unmatched bases: 15. This CDR3 reads CASTPGDRGPYGYGYTF. For the CDR3, the DNA is TGTGCCAGCACCCCCGGGGACAGGGGACCCTACGGCTATGGCTACACCTTC.

The chain carries TRBV27 and TRBJ2-7; D gene unclear. The CDR3 has 14 residues. The germline V and J ends were trimmed by 4 bases and 4 bases, with 14 bases remaining between them. Germline lookup yields CDR1 MNHEY and CDR2 SMNVEV (reference sequence). The CDR3 bases are TGTGCCAGCAGTTCAAGTCTTGCTCGGTACGAGCAGTACTTC. Translated, it gives CASSSSLARYEQYF.

This clone was detected only a few times. The V and J genes are TRBV19 and TRBJ1-2, with unresolved D. Germline V gene sequence: CDR1 LNHDA, CDR2 SQIVND (reference sequence). The V and J ends lost 6 bases and 3 bases respectively, with 8 bases between them. This CDR3 has 12 amino acids. CDR3 region: CASRDGYYGYTF. The CDR3 DNA reads as TGTGCCAGTAGGGACGGATACTATGGCTACACCTTC.

The chain joins TRBV25-1 to TRBJ2-1, with 9 nucleotides matching TRBD1. This CDR3 contains 15 residues. Looked up from germline, CDR1 is MGHDK and CDR2 is SYGVNS. V was pared by 8 bases and J by 8 bases, with 13 bases of the junction left unmatched. DNA for the CDR3: TGTGCCAGCTCGCTAGAGGGGACAGGGACCCATGAGCAGTTCTTC. The encoded protein is CASSLEGTGTHEQFF.